This section outlines one T cell receptor (beta chain) sequence together with its context. Generated by immunoSEQ multiplex PCR, the TCRdb table keeps only in-frame clones and is missing some. The table lists around 270,000 clones, about 87% of them singletons, with around 3.1% in the top ten. The data are from a study of blood T cell repertoires in COVID-19. This CDR3 region has 15 residues. V shed 3 bases and J 4 bases; nucleotides not matched to a gene: 7. Germline V gives CDR1 MNHNS, CDR2 SASEGT. This sequence was found in a woman between 35 and 50 years old who had been exposed to COVID-19. The V and J genes are TRBV6-1 and TRBJ2-7, with 9 bases identical to TRBD1. The sequencing sample was made of PBMCs or T cells enriched from blood (not recorded which). In DNA form, the CDR3 reads TGTGCCAGCAGTGAGCCTCACAGGGGGCAATACGAGCAGTACGTC. Its protein is CASSEPHRGQYEQYV.